The 20 T cell receptor beta chains below come from one sample, sequenced in a study of blood T cell repertoires in COVID-19. Sequencing was performed with immunoSEQ multiplex PCR; in TCRdb, only in-frame clones are kept and a portion is missing. The top ten hold 33% of the sample, which has under 45,000 clones, around 80% seen once. The sample taken for sequencing was peripheral blood. The receptors stem from a man between 60 and 75 years old with acute or convalescent COVID-19.

This chain joins TRBV5-1 and TRBJ2-3; 10 bases are a match to TRBD2. The CDR3 is 15 amino acids. Trimming at V came to 4 bases and at J to 3 bases, leaving 5 bases not matched to a gene. CDR1 and CDR2 from the germline V gene are SGHRS and YFSETQ. The CDR3 reads CASSAGLARTDTQYF. In nucleotides, the CDR3 is TGCGCCAGCAGCGCGGGACTAGCGAGAACAGATACGCAGTATTTT. Using reference TRBV5-1 and TRBJ2-3 for the parts outside the CDR3, the full variable domain is KAGVTQTPRYLIKTRGQQVTLSCSPISGHRSVSWYQQTPGQGLQFLFEYFSETQRNKGNFPGRFSGRQFSNSRSEMNVSTLELGDSALYLCASSAGLARTDTQYFGPGTRLTVL.

The rearrangement joins TRBV5-1 to TRBJ2-2; 10 nucleotides align to TRBD1. The germline CDR1 and CDR2 sequences are SGHRS and YFSETQ. V dropped 4 bases and J dropped 3; count of bases not matched to a gene: 3. The CDR3 totals 15 residues. The CDR3 loop reads CASSPDRGYTGELFF. CDR3 DNA: TGCGCCAGCAGCCCGGACAGGGGGTACACCGGGGAGCTGTTTTTT.

The chain is built from TRBV7-7 and TRBJ2-3; 9 bases match TRBD2. After removal of 5 bases from V and 1 base from J, the junction contained 4 bases not matched to a gene. Per germline, CDR1 SSHAT and CDR2 FNYEAQ (reference sequence). This CDR3 spans 15 amino acids. The CDR3 protein is CASSPLAGRTDTQYF. The CDR3 nucleotides are TGTGCCAGCAGCCCACTAGCGGGCCGCACAGATACGCAGTATTTT.

This clone was seen repeatedly, ten times or more. The chain carries TRBV6-5 and TRBJ1-5; 7 bases fit TRBD1. V was pared by 6 bases and J by 7 bases, with 9 bases of the junction left unmatched. Germline CDR1 is MNHEY and CDR2 is SVGAGI. The length of the CDR3 is 14 residues. CDR3 in amino acids: CASSPTGLQQPQHF. The CDR3 region has the DNA TGTGCCAGCAGCCCGACAGGGCTCCAACAGCCCCAGCATTTT.

This rearrangement joins TRBV10-1 to TRBJ2-3; 7 positions agree with TRBD2. This CDR3 region has 16 residues. V gave up 2 bases and J gave up 4 bases; unmatched junction bases: 9. The germline gives CDR1 WNHNN, CDR2 SYGVQD (reference sequence). The CDR3 here is CASSETTSLGADTQYF. CDR3 DNA sequence: TGCGCCAGCAGTGAGACGACTAGCCTCGGTGCAGATACGCAGTATTTT.

The chain carries TRBV14 and TRBJ2-3; D may be TRBD2 (6 bases). Germline V lookup: CDR1 SGHDN, CDR2 FVKESK. CDR3 length: 16 amino acids. V lost 4 bases, J lost 3 bases, and 17 bases lay in between. The CDR3 loop is CASSPGERLITDTQYF. The CDR3 DNA reads TGTGCCAGCAGCCCGGGAGAACGGTTAATTACAGATACGCAGTATTTT.

The gene calls are TRBV21-1 and TRBJ2-3; the table's TRBD2 call for D was not verified on the DNA. TRBV21-1 is reported as a pseudogene. The CDR3 extends over 14 amino acids. CDR3: CASSKGASGDTQYF. CDR3 bases: TGTGCCAGCAGCAAAGGTGCTAGTGGGGATACGCAGTATTTT.

The rearrangement links TRBV7-8 to TRBJ2-3; weak D call: TRBD1 (5 bases). Per germline, CDR1 SGHVS and CDR2 FQNEAQ. Trimming left V 1 base short and J 5 bases short, with 13 bases between. This CDR3 has 15 amino acids. The CDR3 DNA reads as TGTGCCAGCAGCTTAGGGGCAGGGTCTGGAGATACGCAGTATTTT. Residues: CASSLGAGSGDTQYF.

The count of this clone is one. This rearrangement joins TRBV5-1 to TRBJ2-7, with D perhaps matching TRBD1 (5 bases). V lost 0 bases, J lost 5 bases, and 15 bases lay in between. CDR3 length equals 15 residues. Germline CDR1 is SGHRS and CDR2 is YFSETQ. In nucleotides, the CDR3 is TGCGCCAGCAGCTTGGGGGGCCCCGTTCTACACGAGCAGTACTTC. Translated: CASSLGGPVLHEQYF.

The V call is TRBV5-1, the J call TRBJ2-1; no reliable D call. Germline V lookup: CDR1 SGHRS, CDR2 YFSETQ. The CDR3 is 12 amino acids. V lost 0 bases to trimming and J lost 9 bases, with 7 bases between them. The chain's CDR3 is CASSLGVGEQFF. CDR3 coding DNA: TGCGCCAGCAGCTTGGGAGTTGGTGAGCAGTTCTTC.

The rearrangement uses TRBV6-5 and TRBJ1-1, with 7 bases fitting TRBD1. Germline assignment: CDR1 MNHEY and CDR2 SVGAGI. After removal of 6 bases from V and 7 bases from J, the junction contained 8 bases not matched to a gene. The CDR3 runs 13 residues. The CDR3, as DNA: TGTGCCAGCAGACTCTACGGACAGGTTGAAGCTTTCTTT. Residues: CASRLYGQVEAFF.

The chain combines TRBV6-5 with TRBJ1-3; D is unclear. Germline CDR1 reads MNHEY; CDR2 reads SVGAGI. CDR3 size: 13 residues. Trimming cost V 0 bases and J 7 bases, with 7 bases left between them. CDR3 region: CASSYSWENTIYF. In nucleotides, the CDR3 is TGTGCCAGCAGTTACTCTTGGGAGAACACCATATATTTT.

This clone was picked up a small number of times. The rearrangement links TRBV10-3 to TRBJ1-4, with 8 bases matching TRBD1. V shed 0 bases and J 10 bases; nucleotides not matched to a gene: 4. CDR1 is ENHRY and CDR2 is SYGVKD in the germline V gene. CDR3 length: 14 residues. CDR3 nucleotide sequence: TGTGCCATCAGTGAGTCAGGGACAGGTGGAAAACTGTTTTTT. Translating gives CAISESGTGGKLFF.

The gene calls are TRBV28 and TRBJ1-6; D not resolved. Germline lookup yields CDR1 MDHEN and CDR2 SYDVKM. With 3 bases removed from V and 5 bases from J, the gap between germline ends came to 11 bases. CDR3 length: 15 residues. CDR3 DNA: TGTGCCAGCAGTTTGACACGGAATCATAATTCACCCCTCCACTTT. This translates into CASSLTRNHNSPLHF.

The chain carries TRBV5-1 and TRBJ2-7, with D possibly being TRBD1 (6 bases). The CDR3 has 15 residues. CDR1 and CDR2 (germline): SGHRS, YFSETQ. The ends were cut back, 4 bases at V and 7 bases at J, with 21 bases in the middle. The CDR3 here is CASSRERGSGSEQYF. The CDR3 coding sequence is TGCGCCAGCAGCCGCGAGAGGGGGTCGGGGTCGGAGCAGTACTTC.

CDR3 bases: TGTGCCAGCAGTACAGAATCCTACAATGAGCAGTTCTTC. Translation gives CASSTESYNEQFF. The gene calls are TRBV3-1 (or the pseudogene TRBV3-2) and TRBJ2-1; D remains unclear. The CDR3 is made up of 13 amino acids. CDR1 LGHDT and CDR2 YNNKEL come from the germline V gene (reference sequence). Trimming took off 6 bases at V and 1 base at J, with 7 bases between the two ends.

V is TRBV10-2 and J is TRBJ2-3; TRBD2 matches 10 bases. CDR3 size: 18 residues. V shed 3 bases, J shed 6 bases, and the junction held 15 bases outside the gene matches. Germline-derived CDR1 and CDR2 are WSHSY and SAAADI. Written as DNA, the CDR3 is TGCGCCAGCAGTGAAGGGTTAGCGGGAGGCGGGTGGAAGGATACGCAGTATTTT. This sequence encodes CASSEGLAGGGWKDTQYF.

This rearrangement joins TRBV19 to TRBJ2-2; D gene uncertain. Trimming left V 2 bases short and J 5 bases short, with 21 bases between. CDR1 and CDR2 from the germline V gene are LNHDA and SQIVND (reference sequence). CDR3 size: 18 residues. CDR3 amino acids: CASSIKQFQRSHTGELFF. CDR3 nucleotides: TGTGCCAGTAGTATAAAACAATTCCAACGGAGCCATACCGGGGAGCTGTTTTTT.

V is TRBV30 and J is TRBJ1-5, with D maybe TRBD1 (6 bases). CDR1 GTSNPN and CDR2 SVGIG come from the germline V gene (reference sequence). V dropped 0 bases and J dropped 1 base, with 10 bases sitting between them. This CDR3 region has 15 residues. The CDR3 sequence is CAWSVSGASNQPQHF. The DNA for the CDR3 is TGTGCCTGGAGTGTATCAGGGGCAAGCAATCAGCCCCAGCATTTT.

This chain connects TRBV29-1 to TRBJ1-2, with D tentatively TRBD1 (5 bases). Germline V lookup: CDR1 SQVTM, CDR2 ANQGSEA. Deletions cut 6 bases from V and 8 bases from J, with 7 bases between. The CDR3 covers 9 residues. Here the CDR3 DNA reads TGCAGCGTGGGGCCCGGCTACACCTTC. Translation gives CSVGPGYTF.